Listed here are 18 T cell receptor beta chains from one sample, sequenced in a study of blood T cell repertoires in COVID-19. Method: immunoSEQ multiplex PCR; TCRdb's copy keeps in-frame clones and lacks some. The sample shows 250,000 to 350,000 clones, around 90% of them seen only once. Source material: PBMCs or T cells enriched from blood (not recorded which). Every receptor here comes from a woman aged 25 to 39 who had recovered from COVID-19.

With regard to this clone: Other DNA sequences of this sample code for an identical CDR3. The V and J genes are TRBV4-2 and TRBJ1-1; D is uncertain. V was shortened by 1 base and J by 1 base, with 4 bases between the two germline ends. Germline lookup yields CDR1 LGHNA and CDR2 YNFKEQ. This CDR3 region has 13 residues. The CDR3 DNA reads TGTGCCAGCAGCCAAGGACAGAACACTGAAGCTTTCTTT. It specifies CASSQGQNTEAFF.

DNA of the CDR3: TGTGCCACTACAAACCGGGGAAACAATGAGCAGTTCTTC. This gives the protein CATTNRGNNEQFF. The chain links TRBV24-1 to TRBJ2-1, with a weak D call TRBD2 (5 bases). The ends were cut back, 10 bases at V and 5 bases at J, with 14 bases in the middle. The CDR3 is 13 residues long. Germline values: CDR1 KGHDR, CDR2 SFDVKD.

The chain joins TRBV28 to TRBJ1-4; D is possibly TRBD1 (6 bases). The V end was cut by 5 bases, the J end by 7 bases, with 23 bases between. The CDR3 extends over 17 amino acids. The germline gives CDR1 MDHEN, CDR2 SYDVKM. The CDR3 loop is CASSNPGVGLRGEKLFF. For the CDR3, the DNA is TGTGCCAGCAGTAATCCAGGGGTTGGGTTGAGGGGTGAAAAACTGTTTTTT.

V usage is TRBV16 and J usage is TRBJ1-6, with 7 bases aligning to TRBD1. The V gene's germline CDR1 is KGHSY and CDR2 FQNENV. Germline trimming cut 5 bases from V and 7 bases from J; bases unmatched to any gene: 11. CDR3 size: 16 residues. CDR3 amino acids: CASSSMYPGQNSPLHF. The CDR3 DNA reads TGTGCCAGCAGCTCAATGTACCCGGGACAGAATTCACCCCTCCACTTT.

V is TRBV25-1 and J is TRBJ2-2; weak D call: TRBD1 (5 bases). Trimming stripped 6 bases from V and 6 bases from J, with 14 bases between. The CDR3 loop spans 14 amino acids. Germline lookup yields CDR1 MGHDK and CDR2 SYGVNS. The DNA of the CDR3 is TGTGCCAGCAGGGGGCAGGGTAGGGCCGGGGAGCTGTTTTTT. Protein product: CASRGQGRAGELFF.

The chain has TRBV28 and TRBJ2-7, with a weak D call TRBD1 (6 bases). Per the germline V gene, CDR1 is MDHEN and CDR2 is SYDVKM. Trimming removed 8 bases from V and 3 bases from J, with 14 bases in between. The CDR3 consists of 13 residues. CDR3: CASRDTVGYEQYF. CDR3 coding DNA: TGTGCCAGCCGGGACACAGTAGGCTACGAGCAGTACTTC.

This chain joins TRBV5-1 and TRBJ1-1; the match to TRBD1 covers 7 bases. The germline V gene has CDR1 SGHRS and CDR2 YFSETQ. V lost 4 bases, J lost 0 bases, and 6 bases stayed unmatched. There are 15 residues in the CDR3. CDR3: CASSITGDMNTEAFF. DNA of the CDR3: TGCGCCAGCAGCATAACAGGGGACATGAACACTGAAGCTTTCTTT. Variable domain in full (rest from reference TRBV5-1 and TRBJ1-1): KAGVTQTPRYLIKTRGQQVTLSCSPISGHRSVSWYQQTPGQGLQFLFEYFSETQRNKGNFPGRFSGRQFSNSRSEMNVSTLELGDSALYLCASSITGDMNTEAFFGQGTRLTVV.

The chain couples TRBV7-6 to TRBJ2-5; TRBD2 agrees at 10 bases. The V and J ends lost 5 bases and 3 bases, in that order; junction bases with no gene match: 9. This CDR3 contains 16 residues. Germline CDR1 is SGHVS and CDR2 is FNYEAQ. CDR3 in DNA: TGTGCCAGCAGCCCACACTGGACTAGCGGCAAAGAGACCCAGTACTTC. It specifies CASSPHWTSGKETQYF.

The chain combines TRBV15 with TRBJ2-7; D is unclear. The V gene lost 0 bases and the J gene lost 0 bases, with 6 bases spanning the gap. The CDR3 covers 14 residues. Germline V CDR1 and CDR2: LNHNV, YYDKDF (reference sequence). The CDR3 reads CATSRDPSSYEQYF. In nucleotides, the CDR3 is TGTGCCACCAGCAGAGATCCCAGCTCCTACGAGCAGTACTTC.

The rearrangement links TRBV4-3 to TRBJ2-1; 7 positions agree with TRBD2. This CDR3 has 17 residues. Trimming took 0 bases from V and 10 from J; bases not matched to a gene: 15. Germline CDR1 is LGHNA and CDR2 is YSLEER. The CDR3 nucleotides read TGCGCCAGCAGCCAAGATTGGTCTGCGGGAGAATCATGGGAGCAGTTCTTC. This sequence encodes CASSQDWSAGESWEQFF.

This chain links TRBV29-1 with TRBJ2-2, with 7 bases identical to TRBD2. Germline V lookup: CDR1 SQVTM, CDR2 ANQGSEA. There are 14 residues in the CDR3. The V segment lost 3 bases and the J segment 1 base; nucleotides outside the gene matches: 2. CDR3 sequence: CSVDTGGNTGELFF. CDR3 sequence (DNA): TGCAGCGTTGATACGGGGGGGAACACCGGGGAGCTGTTTTTT.

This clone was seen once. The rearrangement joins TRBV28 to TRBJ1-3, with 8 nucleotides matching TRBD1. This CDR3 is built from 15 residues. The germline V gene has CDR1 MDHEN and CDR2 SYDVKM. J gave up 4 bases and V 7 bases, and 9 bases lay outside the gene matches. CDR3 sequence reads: CASTSQGARGNTIYF. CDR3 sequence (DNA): TGTGCCAGCACCTCCCAGGGGGCGAGGGGAAACACCATATATTTT.

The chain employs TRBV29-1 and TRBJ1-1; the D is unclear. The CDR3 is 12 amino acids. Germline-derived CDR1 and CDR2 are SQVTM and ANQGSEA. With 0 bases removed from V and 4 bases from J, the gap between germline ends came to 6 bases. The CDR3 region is CSVEDWATEAFF. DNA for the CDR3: TGCAGCGTTGAAGATTGGGCCACTGAAGCTTTCTTT.

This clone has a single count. CDR3 in DNA: TGTGCCAGCTCAGGCGGAACGGAACAAGAGACCCAGTACTTC. Its protein is CASSGGTEQETQYF. This chain connects TRBV18 to TRBJ2-5; D is undetermined. The CDR3 sequence is 14 residues long. The V and J ends lost 5 bases and 2 bases respectively, with 12 bases between them. Germline V CDR1 and CDR2: KGHSH, LQKENI.

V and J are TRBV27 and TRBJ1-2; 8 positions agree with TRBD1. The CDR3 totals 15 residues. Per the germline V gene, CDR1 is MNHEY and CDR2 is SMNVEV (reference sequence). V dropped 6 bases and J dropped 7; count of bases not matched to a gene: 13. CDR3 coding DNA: TGTGCCAGCAGCCGGGGACAGGCCGGCCAGGGTGGCTACACCTTC. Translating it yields CASSRGQAGQGGYTF.

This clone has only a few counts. The CDR3 nucleotides read TGTGCCTGGAGTCAGGGGCGTCCGGGGTCGGATCAGCCCCAGCATTTT. Protein sequence: CAWSQGRPGSDQPQHF. The rearrangement links TRBV30 to TRBJ1-5; maybe TRBD1 (6 bases). Deletions cut 2 bases from V and 5 bases from J, with 19 bases between. Per the germline V gene, CDR1 is GTSNPN and CDR2 is SVGIG (reference sequence). The CDR3 sequence is 16 residues long.

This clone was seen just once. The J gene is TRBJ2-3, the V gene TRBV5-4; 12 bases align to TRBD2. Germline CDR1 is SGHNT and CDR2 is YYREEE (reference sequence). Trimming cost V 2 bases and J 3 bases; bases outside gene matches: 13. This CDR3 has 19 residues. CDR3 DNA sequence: TGTGCCAGCAGCTTAGGGGGCCCTAGCGGGAGGGCCATGACAGATACGCAGTATTTT. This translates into CASSLGGPSGRAMTDTQYF.

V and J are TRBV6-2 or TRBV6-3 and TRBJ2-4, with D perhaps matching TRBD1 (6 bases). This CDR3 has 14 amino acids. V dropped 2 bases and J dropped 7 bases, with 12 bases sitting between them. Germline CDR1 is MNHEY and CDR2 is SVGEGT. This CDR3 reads CASSYEGVRNIQYF. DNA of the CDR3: TGTGCCAGCAGTTACGAGGGGGTACGTAACATTCAGTACTTC.